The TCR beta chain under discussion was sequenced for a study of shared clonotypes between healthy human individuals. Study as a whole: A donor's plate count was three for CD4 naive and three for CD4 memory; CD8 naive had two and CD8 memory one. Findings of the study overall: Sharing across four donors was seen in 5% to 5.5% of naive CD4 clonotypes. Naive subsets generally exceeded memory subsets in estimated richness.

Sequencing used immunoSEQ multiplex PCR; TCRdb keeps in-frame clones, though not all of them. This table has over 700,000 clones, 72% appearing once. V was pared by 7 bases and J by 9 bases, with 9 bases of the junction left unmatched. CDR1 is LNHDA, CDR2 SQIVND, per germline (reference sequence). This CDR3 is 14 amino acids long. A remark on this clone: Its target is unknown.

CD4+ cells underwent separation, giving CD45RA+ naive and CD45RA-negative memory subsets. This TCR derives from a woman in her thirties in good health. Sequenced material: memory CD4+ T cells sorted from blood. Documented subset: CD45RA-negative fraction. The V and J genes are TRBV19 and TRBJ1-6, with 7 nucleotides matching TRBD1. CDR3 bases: TGTGCCAGTACCCAGACAGGGCGGTCTTCACCCCTCCACTTT. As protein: CASTQTGRSSPLHF.